This TCR beta chain appears in the sequencing data of a study of human T cells and chemical hapten exposure. The wider study: Upper-back patches of 0.01% DPC were read at 6 days.

Indicated time point: patch test 2, 6 weeks after DPC sensitization. Noted treatment: therapeutic diphenylcyclopropenone sensitization with weekly scalp DPC. Study-level points and caveats: It was expanded TCRs that formed significantly more large CDR3 similarity clusters than controls did.

This clonotype was found many times. Its antigen is unidentified. TCRdb used MiXCR to reprocess the RACE reads, holding one entry per CDR3 protein. The sample shows about 350,000 distinct CDR3 sequences, about 6% of them seen only once. The source material was whole blood, sampled in connection with sensitization to the hapten diphenylcyclopropenone (DPC). The clonotype originates from a woman aged 18-29 years with alopecia areata. Some clones in this sample may be carry-over from other donors' samples.

Here the CDR3 reads CSVDLNHRDTEAFF. The CDR3, as DNA: TGCAGCGTTGATCTTAACCATCGGGACACTGAAGCTTTCTTT. The chain has TRBV29-1 and TRBJ1-1, with D unresolved. The CDR3 loop spans 14 amino acids. V lost 3 bases and J 3 bases, leaving 14 bases between the germline ends. Per germline, CDR1 SQVTM and CDR2 ANQGSEA.